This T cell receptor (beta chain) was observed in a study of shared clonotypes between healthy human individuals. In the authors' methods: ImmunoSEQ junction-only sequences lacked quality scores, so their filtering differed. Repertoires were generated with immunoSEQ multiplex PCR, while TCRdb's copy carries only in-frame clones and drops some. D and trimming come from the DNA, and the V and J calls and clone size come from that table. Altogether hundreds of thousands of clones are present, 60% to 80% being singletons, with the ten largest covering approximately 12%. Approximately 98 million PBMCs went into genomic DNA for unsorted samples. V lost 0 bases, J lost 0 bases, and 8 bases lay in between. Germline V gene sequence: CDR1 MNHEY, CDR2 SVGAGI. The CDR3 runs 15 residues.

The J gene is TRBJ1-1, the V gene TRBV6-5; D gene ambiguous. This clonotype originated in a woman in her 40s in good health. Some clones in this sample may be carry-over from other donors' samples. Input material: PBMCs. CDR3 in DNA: TGTGCCAGCAGTTACTCGCGAAGAATGAACACTGAAGCTTTCTTT. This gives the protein CASSYSRRMNTEAFF.